The T cell receptor beta chain under discussion was sequenced for a study of blood T cell repertoires in COVID-19. This CDR3 contains 14 residues. Per the germline V gene, CDR1 is SGDLS and CDR2 is YYNGEE. V was cut by 0 bases and J by 6 bases, with 9 bases left in between. TCRdb keeps only in-frame clones here, not all; method: immunoSEQ multiplex PCR. The data show a few hundred thousand clones, 70% to 90% seen once. The sequenced sample consisted of peripheral blood. The origin of this receptor is a woman between 45 and 65 years old with COVID-19, enrolled during active disease. This chain uses TRBV9 with TRBJ2-2; D is unresolved. DNA of the CDR3: TGTGCCAGCAGCGTAGGCCGAGTAGCCGGGGAGCTGTTTTTT. This translates into CASSVGRVAGELFF.